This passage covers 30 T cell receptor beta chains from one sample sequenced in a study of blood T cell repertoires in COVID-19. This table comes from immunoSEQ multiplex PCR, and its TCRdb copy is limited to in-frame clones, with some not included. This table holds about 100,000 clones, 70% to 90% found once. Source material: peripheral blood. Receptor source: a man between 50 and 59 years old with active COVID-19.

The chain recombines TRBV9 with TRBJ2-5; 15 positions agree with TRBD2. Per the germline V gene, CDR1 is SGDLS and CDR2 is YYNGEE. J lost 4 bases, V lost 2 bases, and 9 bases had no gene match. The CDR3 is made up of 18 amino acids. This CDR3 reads CASSVGTSGGRGGETQYF. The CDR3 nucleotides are TGTGCCAGCAGCGTCGGGACTAGCGGGGGGCGAGGGGGAGAGACCCAGTACTTC.

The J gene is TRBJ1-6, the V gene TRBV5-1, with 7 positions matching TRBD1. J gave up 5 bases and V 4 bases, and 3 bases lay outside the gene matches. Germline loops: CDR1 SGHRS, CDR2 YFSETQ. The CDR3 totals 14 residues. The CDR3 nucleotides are TGCGCCAGCAGCCCGGACAGGAATAATTCACCCCTCCACTTT. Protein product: CASSPDRNNSPLHF.

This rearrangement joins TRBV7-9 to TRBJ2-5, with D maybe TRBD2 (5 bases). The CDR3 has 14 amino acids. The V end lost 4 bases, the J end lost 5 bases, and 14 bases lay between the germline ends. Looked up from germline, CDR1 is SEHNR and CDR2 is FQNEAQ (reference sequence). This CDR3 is CASSSSGGRETQYF. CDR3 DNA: TGTGCCAGCAGCTCCTCGGGCGGGCGCGAGACCCAGTACTTC. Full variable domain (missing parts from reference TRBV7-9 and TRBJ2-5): DTGVSQNPRHKITKRGQNVTFRCDPISEHNRLYWYRQTLGQGPEFLTYFQNEAQLEKSRLLSDRFSAERPKGSFSTLEIQRTEQGDSAMYLCASSSSGGRETQYFGPGTRLLVL.

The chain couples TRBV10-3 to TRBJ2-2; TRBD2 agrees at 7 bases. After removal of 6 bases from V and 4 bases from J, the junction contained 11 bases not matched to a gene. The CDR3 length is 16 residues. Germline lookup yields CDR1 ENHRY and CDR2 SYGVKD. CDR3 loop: CAISLLGAGVTGELFF. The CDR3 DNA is TGTGCCATCAGCCTCCTCGGCGCGGGGGTCACCGGGGAGCTGTTTTTT.

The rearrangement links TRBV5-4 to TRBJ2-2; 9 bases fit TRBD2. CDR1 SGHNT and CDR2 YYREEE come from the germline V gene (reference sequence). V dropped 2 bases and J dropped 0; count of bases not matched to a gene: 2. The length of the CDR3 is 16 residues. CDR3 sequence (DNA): TGTGCCAGCAGCTTCCAGCGGGGGGCGAACACCGGGGAGCTGTTTTTT. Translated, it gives CASSFQRGANTGELFF.

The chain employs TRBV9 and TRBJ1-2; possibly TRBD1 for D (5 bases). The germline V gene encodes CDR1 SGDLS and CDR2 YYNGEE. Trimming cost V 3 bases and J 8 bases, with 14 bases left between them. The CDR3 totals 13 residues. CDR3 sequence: CASSADGARGYTF. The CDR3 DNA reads TGTGCCAGCAGCGCCGATGGGGCTCGCGGCTACACCTTC.

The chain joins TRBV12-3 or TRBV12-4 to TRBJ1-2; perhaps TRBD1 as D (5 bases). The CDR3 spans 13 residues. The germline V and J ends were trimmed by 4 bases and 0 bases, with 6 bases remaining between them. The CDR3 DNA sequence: TGTGCCAGCAGTTCGACAGCTAACTATGGCTACACCTTC. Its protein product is CASSSTANYGYTF.

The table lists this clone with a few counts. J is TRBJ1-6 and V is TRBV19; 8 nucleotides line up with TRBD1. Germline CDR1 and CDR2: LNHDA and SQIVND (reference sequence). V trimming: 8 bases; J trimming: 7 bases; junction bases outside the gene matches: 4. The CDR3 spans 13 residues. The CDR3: CASWTGTNSPLHF. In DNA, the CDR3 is TGTGCCAGTTGGACAGGGACCAATTCACCCCTCCACTTT.

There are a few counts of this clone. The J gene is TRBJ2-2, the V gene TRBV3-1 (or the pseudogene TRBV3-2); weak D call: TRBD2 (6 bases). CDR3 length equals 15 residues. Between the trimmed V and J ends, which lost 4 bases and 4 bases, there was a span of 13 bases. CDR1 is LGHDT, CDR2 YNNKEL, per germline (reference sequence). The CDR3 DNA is TGTGCCAGCAGCCCCGGAGGGTCGAGCACCGGGGAGCTGTTTTTT. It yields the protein CASSPGGSSTGELFF.

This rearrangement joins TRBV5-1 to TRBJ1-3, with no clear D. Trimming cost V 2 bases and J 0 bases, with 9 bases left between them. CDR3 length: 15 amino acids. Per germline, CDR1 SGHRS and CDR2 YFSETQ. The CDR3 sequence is CASSFRGLSGNTIYF. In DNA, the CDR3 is TGCGCCAGCAGCTTCCGAGGCCTCTCTGGAAACACCATATATTTT.

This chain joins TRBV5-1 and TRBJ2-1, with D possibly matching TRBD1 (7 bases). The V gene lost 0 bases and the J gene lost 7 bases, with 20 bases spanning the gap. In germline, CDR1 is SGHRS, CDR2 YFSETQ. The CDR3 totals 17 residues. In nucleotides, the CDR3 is TGCGCCAGCAGCTTGGCCTTGAGGACAGGAGGGGATAATGAGCAGTTCTTC. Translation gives CASSLALRTGGDNEQFF.

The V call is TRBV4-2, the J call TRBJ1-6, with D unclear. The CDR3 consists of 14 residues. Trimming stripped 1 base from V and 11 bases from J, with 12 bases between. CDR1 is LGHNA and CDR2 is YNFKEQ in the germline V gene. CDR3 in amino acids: CASSQAGETAPLHF. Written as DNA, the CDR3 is TGTGCCAGCAGCCAAGCCGGGGAAACGGCACCCCTCCACTTT.

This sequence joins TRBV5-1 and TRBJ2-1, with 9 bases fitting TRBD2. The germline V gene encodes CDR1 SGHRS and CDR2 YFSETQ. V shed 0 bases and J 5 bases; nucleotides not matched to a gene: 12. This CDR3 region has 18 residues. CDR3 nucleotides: TGCGCCAGCAGCTTGGCCTTAGGTAGCGGGGGTATCAACAATGAGCAGTTCTTC. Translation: CASSLALGSGGINNEQFF.

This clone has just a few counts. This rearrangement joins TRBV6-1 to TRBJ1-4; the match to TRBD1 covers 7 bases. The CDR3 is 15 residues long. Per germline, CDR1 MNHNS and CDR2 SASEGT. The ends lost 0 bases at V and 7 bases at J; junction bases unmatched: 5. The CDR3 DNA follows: TGTGCCAGCAGTGAAGCCGACAGGGTGGGTGAAAAACTGTTTTTT. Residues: CASSEADRVGEKLFF.

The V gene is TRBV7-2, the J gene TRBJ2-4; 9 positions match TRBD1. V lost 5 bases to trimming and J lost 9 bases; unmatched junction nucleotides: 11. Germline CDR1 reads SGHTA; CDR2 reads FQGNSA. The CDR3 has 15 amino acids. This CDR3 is CASSQDRGQYSIQYF. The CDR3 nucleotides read TGTGCCAGCAGCCAGGACAGGGGACAGTATAGCATTCAGTACTTC.

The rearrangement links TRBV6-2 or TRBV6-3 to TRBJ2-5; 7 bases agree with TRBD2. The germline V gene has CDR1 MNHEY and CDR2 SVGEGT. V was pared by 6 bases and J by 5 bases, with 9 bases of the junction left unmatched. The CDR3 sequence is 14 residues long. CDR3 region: CASSPTSRVETQYF. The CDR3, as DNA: TGTGCCAGCAGCCCGACTAGCCGCGTGGAGACCCAGTACTTC.

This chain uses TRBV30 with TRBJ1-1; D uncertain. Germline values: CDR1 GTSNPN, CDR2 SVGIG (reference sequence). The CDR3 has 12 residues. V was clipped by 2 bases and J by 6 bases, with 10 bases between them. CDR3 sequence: CAWSPGIAEAFF. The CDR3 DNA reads TGTGCCTGGAGTCCCGGGATCGCTGAAGCTTTCTTT.

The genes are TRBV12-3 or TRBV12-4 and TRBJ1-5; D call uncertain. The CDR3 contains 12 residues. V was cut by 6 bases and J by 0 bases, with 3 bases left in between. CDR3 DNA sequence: TGTGCCAGCAGACTTAGCAATCAGCCCCAGCATTTT. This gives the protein CASRLSNQPQHF.

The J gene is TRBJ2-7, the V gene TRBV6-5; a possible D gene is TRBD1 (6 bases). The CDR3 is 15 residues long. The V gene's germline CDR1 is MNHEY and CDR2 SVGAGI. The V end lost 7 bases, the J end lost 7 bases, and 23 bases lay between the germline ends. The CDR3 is CASNSLGQGKREQYF. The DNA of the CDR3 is TGTGCCAGCAACTCCCTGGGGCAGGGGAAAAGGGAGCAGTACTTC.

The CDR3 region is CASSFTGGFTDTQYF. The CDR3 bases are TGTGCCAGCAGCTTCACGGGGGGTTTCACAGATACGCAGTATTTT. The V call is TRBV11-2, the J call TRBJ2-3, with TRBD2 matching over 7 bases. The germline V gene encodes CDR1 SGHAT and CDR2 FQNNGV. The junction had 5 bases not matched to a gene; V was cut back by 3 bases and J by 2 bases. This CDR3 is 15 amino acids long.

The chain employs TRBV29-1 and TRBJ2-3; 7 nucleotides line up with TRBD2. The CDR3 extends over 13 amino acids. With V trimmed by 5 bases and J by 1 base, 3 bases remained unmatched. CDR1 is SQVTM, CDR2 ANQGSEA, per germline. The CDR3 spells CSVLLAGTDTQYF. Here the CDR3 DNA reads TGCAGCGTTTTGCTAGCGGGCACAGATACGCAGTATTTT.

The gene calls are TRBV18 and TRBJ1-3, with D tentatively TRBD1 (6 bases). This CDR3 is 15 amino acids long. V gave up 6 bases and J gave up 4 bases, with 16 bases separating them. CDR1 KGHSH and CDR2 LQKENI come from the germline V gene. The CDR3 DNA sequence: TGTGCCAGCTCCTTGGACTGGGGGCCCGGAAACACCATATATTTT. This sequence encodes CASSLDWGPGNTIYF.

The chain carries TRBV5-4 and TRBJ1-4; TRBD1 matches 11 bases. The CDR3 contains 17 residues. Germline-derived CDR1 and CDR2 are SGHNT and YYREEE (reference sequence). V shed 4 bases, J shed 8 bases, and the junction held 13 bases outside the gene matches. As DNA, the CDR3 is TGTGCCAGCAGCCCGAGCGGACAGGGGGCGTTAACGGAAAAACTGTTTTTT. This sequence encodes CASSPSGQGALTEKLFF.

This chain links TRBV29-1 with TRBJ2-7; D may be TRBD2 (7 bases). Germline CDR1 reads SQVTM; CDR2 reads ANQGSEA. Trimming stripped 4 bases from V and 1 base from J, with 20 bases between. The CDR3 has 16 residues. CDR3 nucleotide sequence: TGCAGCGTTGTTACCCAGGGAGGGGGGAAGTCCTACGAGCAGTACTTC. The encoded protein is CSVVTQGGGKSYEQYF.

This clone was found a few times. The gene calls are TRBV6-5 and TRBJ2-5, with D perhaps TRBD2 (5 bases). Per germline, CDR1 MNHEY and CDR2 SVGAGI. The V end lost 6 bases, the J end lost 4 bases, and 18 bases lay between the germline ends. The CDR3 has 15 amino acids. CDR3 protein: CASSSSTGGGETQYF. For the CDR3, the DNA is TGTGCCAGCAGCTCCTCTACCGGAGGAGGAGAGACCCAGTACTTC.

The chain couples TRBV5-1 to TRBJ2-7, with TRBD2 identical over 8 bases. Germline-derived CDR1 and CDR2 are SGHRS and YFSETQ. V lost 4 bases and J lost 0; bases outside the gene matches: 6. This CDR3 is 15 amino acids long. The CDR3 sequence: CASSPVAGNSYEQYF. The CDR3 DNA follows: TGCGCCAGCAGCCCAGTAGCGGGGAACTCCTACGAGCAGTACTTC.

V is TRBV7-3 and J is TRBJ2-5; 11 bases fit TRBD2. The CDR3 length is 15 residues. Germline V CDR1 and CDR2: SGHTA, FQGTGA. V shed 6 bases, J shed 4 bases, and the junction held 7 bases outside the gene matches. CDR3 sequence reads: CASSLAGGLSETQYF. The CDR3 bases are TGTGCCAGCAGTCTAGCGGGGGGCCTCTCAGAGACCCAGTACTTC. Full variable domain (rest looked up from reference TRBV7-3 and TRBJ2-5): GAGVSQTPSNKVTEKGKYVELRCDPISGHTALYWYRQSLGQGPEFLIYFQGTGAADDSGLPNDRFFAVRPEGSVSTLKIQRTERGDSAVYLCASSLAGGLSETQYFGPGTRLLVL.

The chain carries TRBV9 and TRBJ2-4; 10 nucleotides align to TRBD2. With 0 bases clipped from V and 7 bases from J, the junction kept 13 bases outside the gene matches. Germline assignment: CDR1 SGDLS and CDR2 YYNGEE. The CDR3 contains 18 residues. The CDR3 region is CASSVEASGGWGRNIQYF. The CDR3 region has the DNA TGTGCCAGCAGCGTAGAGGCTAGCGGGGGCTGGGGTCGCAACATTCAGTACTTC. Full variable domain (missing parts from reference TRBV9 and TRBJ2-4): DSGVTQTPKHLITATGQRVTLRCSPRSGDLSVYWYQQSLDQGLQFLIQYYNGEERAKGNILERFSAQQFPDLHSELNLSSLELGDSALYFCASSVEASGGWGRNIQYFGAGTRLSVL.

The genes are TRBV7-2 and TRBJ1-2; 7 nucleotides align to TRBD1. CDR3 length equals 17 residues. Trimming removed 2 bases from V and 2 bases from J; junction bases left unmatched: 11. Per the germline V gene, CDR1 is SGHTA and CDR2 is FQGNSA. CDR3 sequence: CASSLSPLDRVNYGYTF. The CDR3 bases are TGTGCCAGCAGCTTAAGCCCCTTAGACAGGGTAAACTATGGCTACACCTTC.

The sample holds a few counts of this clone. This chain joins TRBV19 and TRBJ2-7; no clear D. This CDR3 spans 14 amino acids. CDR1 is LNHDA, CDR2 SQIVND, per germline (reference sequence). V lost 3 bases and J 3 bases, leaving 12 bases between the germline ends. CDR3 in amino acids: CASSISTRYYEQYF. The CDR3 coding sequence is TGTGCCAGTAGTATCAGTACCAGATACTACGAGCAGTACTTC. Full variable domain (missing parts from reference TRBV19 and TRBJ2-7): DGGITQSPKYLFRKEGQNVTLSCEQNLNHDAMYWYRQDPGQGLRLIYYSQIVNDFQKGDIAEGYSVSREKKESFPLTVTSAQKNPTAFYLCASSISTRYYEQYFGPGTRLTVT.